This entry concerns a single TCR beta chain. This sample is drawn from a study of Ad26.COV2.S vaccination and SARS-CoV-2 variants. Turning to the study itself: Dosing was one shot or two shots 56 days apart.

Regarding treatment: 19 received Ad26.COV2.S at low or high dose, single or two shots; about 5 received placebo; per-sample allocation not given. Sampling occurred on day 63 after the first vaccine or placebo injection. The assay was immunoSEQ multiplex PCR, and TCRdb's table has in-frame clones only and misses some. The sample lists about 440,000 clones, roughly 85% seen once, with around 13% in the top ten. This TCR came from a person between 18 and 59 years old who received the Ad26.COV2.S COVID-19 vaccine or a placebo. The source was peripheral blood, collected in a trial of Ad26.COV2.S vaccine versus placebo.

The CDR3 loop reads CASSLDRRDLNIQYF. The CDR3 region has the DNA TGTGCCAGCAGCTTAGATAGGCGGGACTTAAACATTCAGTACTTC. This chain connects TRBV7-2 to TRBJ2-4, with D possibly TRBD2 on 6 matching bases. Germline V gene data show CDR1 as SGHTA and CDR2 as FQGNSA. Trimming took 1 base from V and 6 from J, leaving 13 bases between them. CDR3 length: 15 residues.